The 12 T cell receptor beta chains below all came from one sample that was sequenced in a study of OX40 agonist ivuxolimab in advanced cancers. TCRdb's table, derived via immunoSEQ multiplex PCR, lists solely in-frame clones and lacks some. The data show 85,000 to 100,000 clones, more than 70% seen once. The sequencing used CD4+ or CD8+ T cells sorted from blood, collected in a trial of the OX40 agonist ivuxolimab. Receptors were obtained from an adult with an advanced solid tumor such as melanoma, head and neck, liver or kidney cancer.

The chain joins TRBV27 to TRBJ2-1, with 9 bases matching TRBD1. This CDR3 comprises 14 residues. Trimming at V came to 8 bases and at J to 2 bases, leaving 4 bases not matched to a gene. Germline CDR1 reads MNHEY; CDR2 reads SMNVEV (reference sequence). CDR3 sequence: CASGRTGAYNEQFF. CDR3 nucleotides: TGTGCCAGCGGGAGGACAGGGGCCTACAATGAGCAGTTCTTC.

The rearrangement uses TRBV5-1 and TRBJ2-3, with TRBD1 identical over 7 bases. This CDR3 is built from 16 residues. Germline CDR1 SGHRS, CDR2 YFSETQ. The V gene end was trimmed by 0 bases and the J gene end by 0 bases; junction bases not matched to a gene: 4. This CDR3 is CASSLVPGQSTDTQYF. CDR3 coding DNA: TGCGCCAGCAGCTTGGTCCCGGGACAGAGCACAGATACGCAGTATTTT.

This clone was observed once. This chain links TRBV5-4 with TRBJ1-1, with D uncertain. This CDR3 comprises 13 residues. Germline V CDR1 and CDR2: SGHNT, YYREEE (reference sequence). Deletions cut 4 bases from V and 2 bases from J, with 9 bases between. As DNA, the CDR3 is TGTGCCAGCAGCGTCGCAGGTAACACTGAAGCTTTCTTT. Its translation is CASSVAGNTEAFF. Full variable domain (remainder filled in from reference TRBV5-4 and TRBJ1-1): ETGVTQSPTHLIKTRGQQVTLRCSSQSGHNTVSWYQQALGQGPQFIFQYYREEENGRGNFPPRFSGLQFPNYSSELNVNALELDDSALYLCASSVAGNTEAFFGQGTRLTVV.

This clone was detected only once. The rearrangement joins TRBV21-1 to TRBJ2-7; the table names TRBD2, a call not compared with the DNA. TRBV21-1 is a pseudogene segment. The CDR3 runs to 17 residues. The CDR3 coding sequence is TGTGCCAGCAGCCAAAGATTATCTAGCCGTGTGACTGGGGTGCAGTACGTC. This translates into CASSQRLSSRVTGVQYV.

The chain is built from TRBV5-6 and TRBJ2-1, with TRBD2 matching over 15 bases. V was pared by 7 bases and J by 7 bases, with 3 bases of the junction left unmatched. CDR3 length: 14 amino acids. Germline CDR1 reads SGHDT; CDR2 reads YYEEEE. CDR3 amino acids: CASRTSGRENEQFF. For the CDR3, the DNA is TGTGCCAGCCGGACTAGCGGGAGGGAGAATGAGCAGTTCTTC.

The chain couples TRBV4-3 to TRBJ1-2; D remains ambiguous. The V end was cut by 1 base, the J end by 8 bases, with 14 bases between. Germline V gives CDR1 LGHNA, CDR2 YSLEER. This CDR3 spans 14 amino acids. CDR3 loop: CASSQGKAAWGYTF. CDR3 in DNA: TGCGCCAGCAGCCAAGGGAAGGCGGCCTGGGGCTACACCTTC.

The chain is built from TRBV28 and TRBJ1-2; D may be TRBD1 (5 bases). Germline CDR1 and CDR2: MDHEN and SYDVKM. V was clipped by 6 bases and J by 2 bases, with 13 bases between them. This CDR3 has 14 residues. The CDR3 coding sequence is TGTGCCAGCAGAAAGCAGGGAACCAACTATGGCTACACCTTC. This translates into CASRKQGTNYGYTF.

The chain uses TRBV28 and TRBJ1-6; 8 bases match TRBD1. The CDR3 covers 12 residues. V was clipped by 9 bases and J by 7 bases; unmatched bases: 2. Looked up from germline, CDR1 is MDHEN and CDR2 is SYDVKM. The DNA for the CDR3 is TGTGCCAGTTGGACAGGGAATTCACCCCTCCACTTT. Translated, it gives CASWTGNSPLHF.

The CDR3 coding sequence is TGTGCCACCTTCGAAACACGGTACTATGGCTACACCTTC. Its translation: CATFETRYYGYTF. V and J are TRBV6-1 and TRBJ1-2; D unclear. Trimming shortened V by 10 bases and J by 3 bases, and 15 bases separated the two germline ends. The CDR3 has 13 amino acids. The germline CDR1 and CDR2 sequences are MNHNS and SASEGT.

V gene TRBV9 combines with J gene TRBJ1-4, with unresolved D. This CDR3 has 15 residues. Trimming removed 4 bases at V and 3 bases at J, with 13 bases between. Looked up from germline, CDR1 is SGDLS and CDR2 is YYNGEE. The CDR3 sequence: CASSPLGLANEKLFF. The CDR3 DNA follows: TGTGCCAGCAGCCCCCTCGGATTGGCTAATGAAAAACTGTTTTTT.

The chain recombines TRBV11-3 with TRBJ2-1; D remains unclear. CDR1 and CDR2 (germline): SGHNT, YENEEA. CDR3 length: 15 residues. The ends were cut back, 1 base at V and 8 bases at J, with 15 bases in the middle. CDR3 in amino acids: CASSLVAATDDEQFF. The DNA of the CDR3 is TGTGCCAGCAGCTTAGTTGCAGCTACCGACGATGAGCAGTTCTTC.

The chain carries TRBV6-1 and TRBJ1-5; D might be TRBD1 (5 bases). This CDR3 has 13 amino acids. Germline assignment: CDR1 MNHNS and CDR2 SASEGT. V was pared by 10 bases and J by 4 bases, with 14 bases between. CDR3 in amino acids: CATRQGINQPQHF. The CDR3 region has the DNA TGTGCCACCAGGCAGGGTATTAATCAGCCCCAGCATTTT.